The 11 T cell receptor beta chains below come from one sample, sequenced in a study of radiation and T cells in renal cell carcinoma (TCRdb year 2020). Interpreted using the paper, the time point label stands for: blood 4 weeks post-SBRT, at nephrectomy. The label giving this sample's treatment or condition can be read as: 15 Gy SBRT to primary tumor, nephrectomy 4 weeks later. Libraries were made using the immunoSEQ multiplex PCR assay. In its TCRdb copy, this immuneACCESS table keeps in-frame sequences only and misses some clones. Where compared with another copy, unresolved V genes explain less than half of these, and the others have no known cause. The sample profile shows roughly 160,000 clones; about nine tenths of them were found once. Together, the top ten hold about 10% of the sample. The source was blood, collected from a patient whose treatment included radiotherapy and nephrectomy. The receptors here all came from a woman aged 45-65 years with renal cell carcinoma.

V and J are TRBV27 and TRBJ2-7; D unclear. Germline assignment: CDR1 MNHEY and CDR2 SMNVEV (reference sequence). Trimming removed 6 bases at V and 5 bases at J, with 14 bases between. This CDR3 spans 13 amino acids. The CDR3 reads CASRDGLRHEQYF. The DNA for the CDR3 is TGTGCCAGCAGGGACGGTCTCCGCCACGAGCAGTACTTC.

This clone showed up just once. V gene TRBV6-5 combines with J gene TRBJ2-5, with D hard to call. The CDR3 loop spans 13 amino acids. Trimming took off 5 bases at V and 6 bases at J, with 13 bases between the two ends. Germline assignment: CDR1 MNHEY and CDR2 SVGAGI. The CDR3 DNA reads as TGTGCCAGCAGTACTCTGGGTGGGAAGACCCAGTACTTC. Its protein is CASSTLGGKTQYF.

DNA of the CDR3: TGTGCCAGCAGTTACAGAGCGACAAGCGAGCAGTACTTC. Protein product: CASSYRATSEQYF. The genes are TRBV6-5 and TRBJ2-7; D gene unclear. Germline lookup yields CDR1 MNHEY and CDR2 SVGAGI. Between the trimmed V and J ends, which lost 2 bases and 6 bases, there was a span of 11 bases. The CDR3 sequence is 13 residues long.

The chain recombines TRBV5-1 with TRBJ1-1, with 9 nucleotides matching TRBD1. Germline V gene sequence: CDR1 SGHRS, CDR2 YFSETQ. Trimming removed 3 bases from V and 6 bases from J; junction bases left unmatched: 9. The CDR3 covers 15 residues. DNA of the CDR3: TGCGCCAGCAGCTCCCCCGGGACAGGGTCTTCTGAAGCTTTCTTT. Its translation: CASSSPGTGSSEAFF.

The CDR3 is CASSGRQPLGGELFF. DNA of the CDR3: TGTGCCAGCAGCGGCAGACAGCCATTGGGAGGGGAGCTGTTTTTT. J is TRBJ2-2 and V is TRBV2, with D possibly matching TRBD1 (5 bases). Deletions cut 6 bases from V and 8 bases from J, with 19 bases between. Germline-derived CDR1 and CDR2 are SNHLY and FYNNEI. The CDR3 is 15 residues long.

This sequence joins TRBV5-8 and TRBJ1-1; 8 nucleotides agree with TRBD1. V shed 1 base, J shed 1 base, and the junction held 6 bases outside the gene matches. CDR1 SGHTS and CDR2 YDEGEE come from the germline V gene. CDR3 length: 16 residues. For the CDR3, the DNA is TGTGCCAGCAGCTTGTCAGGGGGCAGGAGGAACACTGAAGCTTTCTTT. Residues: CASSLSGGRRNTEAFF.

The rearrangement joins TRBV27 to TRBJ1-4, with a possible D match to TRBD1 (5 bases). Germline V gene lookup returns CDR1 MNHEY and CDR2 SMNVEV (reference sequence). V lost 2 bases and J lost 7, with 14 bases in between. This CDR3 region has 15 residues. CDR3 protein: CASSLGKGKGEKLFF. The CDR3 nucleotides read TGTGCCAGCAGTTTAGGGAAGGGGAAGGGTGAAAAACTGTTTTTT.

V is TRBV20-1 and J is TRBJ2-7; possible D gene TRBD1, 5 bases. Germline V gene lookup returns CDR1 DFQATT and CDR2 SNEGSKA (reference sequence). The CDR3 is made up of 10 amino acids. V was cut by 3 bases and J by 6 bases, with 6 bases left in between. CDR3 nucleotide sequence: TGCAGTGCTAGGACAGTCGAGCAGTACTTC. It codes for CSARTVEQYF.

J is TRBJ2-7 and V is TRBV9, with D possibly TRBD1 on 5 matching bases. Trimming took off 3 bases at V and 2 bases at J, with 12 bases between the two ends. The germline V gene has CDR1 SGDLS and CDR2 YYNGEE. CDR3 length: 14 residues. The CDR3 DNA sequence: TGTGCCAGCAGCGGGTCCGGCAGGGCCTACGAGCAGTACTTC. Translated, it gives CASSGSGRAYEQYF.

The chain combines TRBV2 with TRBJ1-1; D ambiguous. Trimming stripped 4 bases from V and 1 base from J, with 10 bases between. The CDR3 is 14 amino acids. Germline V CDR1 and CDR2: SNHLY, FYNNEI. The CDR3 region is CASSGLQQNTEAFF. For the CDR3, the DNA is TGTGCCAGCAGTGGGTTGCAGCAGAACACTGAAGCTTTCTTT.

The gene calls are TRBV10-3 and TRBJ2-7, with D unresolved. From germline, CDR1 is ENHRY and CDR2 SYGVKD. This CDR3 has 11 residues. Deletions cut 8 bases from V and 0 bases from J, with 5 bases between. CDR3 protein: CAIGRSYEQYF. The CDR3, as DNA: TGTGCCATCGGCCGCTCCTACGAGCAGTACTTC.